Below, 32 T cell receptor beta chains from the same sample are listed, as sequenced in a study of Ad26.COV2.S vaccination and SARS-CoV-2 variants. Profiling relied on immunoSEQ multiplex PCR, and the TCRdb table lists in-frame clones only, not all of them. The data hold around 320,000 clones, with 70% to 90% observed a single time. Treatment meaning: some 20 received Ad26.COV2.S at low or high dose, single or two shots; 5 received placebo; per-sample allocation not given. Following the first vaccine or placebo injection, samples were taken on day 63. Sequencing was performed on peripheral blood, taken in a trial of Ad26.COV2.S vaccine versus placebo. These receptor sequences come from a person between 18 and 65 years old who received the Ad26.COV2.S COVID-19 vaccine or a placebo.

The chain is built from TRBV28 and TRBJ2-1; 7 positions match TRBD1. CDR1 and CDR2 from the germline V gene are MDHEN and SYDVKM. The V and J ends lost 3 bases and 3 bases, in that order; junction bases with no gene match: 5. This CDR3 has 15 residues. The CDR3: CASSFRGGLYNEQFF. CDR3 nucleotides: TGTGCCAGCAGTTTCAGAGGGGGCCTCTACAATGAGCAGTTCTTC.

DNA for the CDR3: TGTGCCAGCAGTTTCCGCGGGAGCTCCTACAATGAGCAGTTCTTC. It yields the protein CASSFRGSSYNEQFF. This chain joins TRBV27 and TRBJ2-1, with 7 bases lining up with TRBD2. V lost 3 bases, J lost 0 bases, and 2 bases stayed unmatched. The CDR3 has 15 residues. The germline gives CDR1 MNHEY, CDR2 SMNVEV (reference sequence).

The CDR3 loop reads CASSIGGGTNEKLFF. CDR3 nucleotides: TGTGCCAGTAGTATTGGCGGGGGAACTAATGAAAAACTGTTTTTT. This sequence joins TRBV19 and TRBJ1-4, with D possibly being TRBD1 (5 bases). V was trimmed by 3 bases and J by 1 base, leaving 9 bases between them. CDR1 and CDR2 (germline): LNHDA, SQIVND (reference sequence). This CDR3 is 15 amino acids long. The variable domain in full, with the rest retrieved from reference TRBV19 and TRBJ1-4, is DGGITQSPKYLFRKEGQNVTLSCEQNLNHDAMYWYRQDPGQGLRLIYYSQIVNDFQKGDIAEGYSVSREKKESFPLTVTSAQKNPTAFYLCASSIGGGTNEKLFFGSGTQLSVL.

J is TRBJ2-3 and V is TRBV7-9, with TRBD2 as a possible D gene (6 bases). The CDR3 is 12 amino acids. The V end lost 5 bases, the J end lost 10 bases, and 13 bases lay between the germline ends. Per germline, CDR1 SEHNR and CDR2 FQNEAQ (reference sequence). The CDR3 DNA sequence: TGTGCCAGCAGCCTTCGGGGGTGGCCGCAGTATTTT. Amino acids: CASSLRGWPQYF.

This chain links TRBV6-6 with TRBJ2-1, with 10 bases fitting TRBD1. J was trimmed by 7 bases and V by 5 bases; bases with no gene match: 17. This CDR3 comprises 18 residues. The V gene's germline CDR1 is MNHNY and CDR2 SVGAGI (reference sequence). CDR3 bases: TGTGCCAGCAGTCAGGGACAGGGGAGGGTAGGGAGCACGAATGAGCAGTTCTTC. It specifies CASSQGQGRVGSTNEQFF.

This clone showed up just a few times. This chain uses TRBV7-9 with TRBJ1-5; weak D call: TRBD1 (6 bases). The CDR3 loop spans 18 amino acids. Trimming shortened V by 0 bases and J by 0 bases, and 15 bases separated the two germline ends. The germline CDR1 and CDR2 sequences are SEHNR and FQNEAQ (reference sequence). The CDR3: CASSLARGSPFSNQPQHF. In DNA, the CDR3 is TGTGCCAGCAGCTTAGCGAGGGGGTCCCCTTTTAGCAATCAGCCCCAGCATTTT.

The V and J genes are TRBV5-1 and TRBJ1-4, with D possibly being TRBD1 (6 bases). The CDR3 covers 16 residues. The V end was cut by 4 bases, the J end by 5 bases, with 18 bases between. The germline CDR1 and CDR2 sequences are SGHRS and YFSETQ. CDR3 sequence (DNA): TGCGCCAGCAGCCCCGACCCGACAGGTGGAAATGAAAAACTGTTTTTT. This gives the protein CASSPDPTGGNEKLFF.

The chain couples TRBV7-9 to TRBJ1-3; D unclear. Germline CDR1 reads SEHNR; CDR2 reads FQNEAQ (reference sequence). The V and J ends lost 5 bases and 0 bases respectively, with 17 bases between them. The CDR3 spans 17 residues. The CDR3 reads CASSPKSLHFSGNTIYF. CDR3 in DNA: TGTGCCAGCAGCCCGAAGTCGCTCCATTTCTCTGGAAACACCATATATTTT.

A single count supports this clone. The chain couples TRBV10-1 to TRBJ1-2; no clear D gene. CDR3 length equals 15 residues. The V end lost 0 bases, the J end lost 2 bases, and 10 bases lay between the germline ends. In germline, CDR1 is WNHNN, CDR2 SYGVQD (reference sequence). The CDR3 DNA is TGCGCCAGCAGTGAGTCGAGAAAGGACAACTATGGCTACACCTTC. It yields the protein CASSESRKDNYGYTF.

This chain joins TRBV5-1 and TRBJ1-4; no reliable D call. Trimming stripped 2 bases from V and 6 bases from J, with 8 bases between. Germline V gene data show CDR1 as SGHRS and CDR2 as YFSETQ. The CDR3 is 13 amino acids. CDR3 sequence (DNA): TGCGCCAGCAGCTTTGAGGGTGATGAAAAACTGTTTTTT. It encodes CASSFEGDEKLFF.

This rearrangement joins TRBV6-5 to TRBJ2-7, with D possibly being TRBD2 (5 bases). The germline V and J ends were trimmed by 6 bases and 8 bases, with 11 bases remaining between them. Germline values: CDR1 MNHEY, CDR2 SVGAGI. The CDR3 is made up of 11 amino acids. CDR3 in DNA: TGTGCCAGCAGCCTAGCATCTCAGCAGTACTTC. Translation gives CASSLASQQYF.

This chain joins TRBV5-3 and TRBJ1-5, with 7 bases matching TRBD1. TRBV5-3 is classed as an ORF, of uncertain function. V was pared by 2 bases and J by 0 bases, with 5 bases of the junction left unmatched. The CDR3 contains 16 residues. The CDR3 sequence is CARSFGGGGSNQPQHF. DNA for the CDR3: TGTGCCAGAAGCTTTGGAGGGGGCGGTAGCAATCAGCCCCAGCATTTT.

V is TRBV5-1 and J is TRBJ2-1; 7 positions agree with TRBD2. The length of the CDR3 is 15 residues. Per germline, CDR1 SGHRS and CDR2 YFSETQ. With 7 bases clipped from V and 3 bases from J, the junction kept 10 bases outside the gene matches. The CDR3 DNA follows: TGCGCCAGCGGAAGCGGGACGGCCAACTACAATGAGCAGTTCTTC. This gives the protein CASGSGTANYNEQFF.

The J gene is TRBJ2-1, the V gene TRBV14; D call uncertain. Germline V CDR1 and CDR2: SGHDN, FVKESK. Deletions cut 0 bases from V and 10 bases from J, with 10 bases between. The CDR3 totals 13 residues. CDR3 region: CASSQELLKEQFF. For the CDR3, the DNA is TGTGCCAGCAGCCAAGAACTTCTTAAGGAGCAGTTCTTC.

The CDR3 sequence: CASSLNPGNEQFF. The CDR3 DNA reads TGCGCCAGCAGCTTAAACCCGGGCAATGAGCAGTTCTTC. The gene calls are TRBV5-1 and TRBJ2-1; D is unresolved. This CDR3 comprises 13 residues. V was pared by 2 bases and J by 6 bases, with 9 bases between. The germline gives CDR1 SGHRS, CDR2 YFSETQ.

The CDR3 DNA follows: TGTGCCAGCAGTACCGCGGGGAGAAGTCAGCCCCAGCATTTT. Amino acids: CASSTAGRSQPQHF. J is TRBJ1-5 and V is TRBV7-2, with D hard to call. There are 14 residues in the CDR3. In germline, CDR1 is SGHTA, CDR2 FQGNSA. V lost 6 bases and J lost 6, with 15 bases in between. Variable domain in full (rest from reference TRBV7-2 and TRBJ1-5): GAGVSQSPSNKVTEKGKDVELRCDPISGHTALYWYRQSLGQGLEFLIYFQGNSAPDKSGLPSDRFSAERTGGSVSTLTIQRTQQEDSAVYLCASSTAGRSQPQHFGDGTRLSIL.

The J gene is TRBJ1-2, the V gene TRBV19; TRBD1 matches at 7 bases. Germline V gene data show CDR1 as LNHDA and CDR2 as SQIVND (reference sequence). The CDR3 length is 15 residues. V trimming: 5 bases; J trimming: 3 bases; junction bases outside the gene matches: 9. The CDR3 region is CASSLNTGTDYGYTF. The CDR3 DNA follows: TGTGCCAGTAGTCTAAACACCGGGACAGACTATGGCTACACCTTC.

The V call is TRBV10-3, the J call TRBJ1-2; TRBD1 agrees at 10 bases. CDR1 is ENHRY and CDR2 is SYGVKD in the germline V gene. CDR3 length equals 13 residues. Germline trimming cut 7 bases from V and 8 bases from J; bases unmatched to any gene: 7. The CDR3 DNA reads TGTGCCATCAAGGGACAGGGGAAAGAAGGCTACACCTTC. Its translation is CAIKGQGKEGYTF.

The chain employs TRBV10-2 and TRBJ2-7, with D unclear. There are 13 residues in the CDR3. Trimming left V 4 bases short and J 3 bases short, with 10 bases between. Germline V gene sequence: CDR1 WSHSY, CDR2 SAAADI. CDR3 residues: CASSGEALYEQYF. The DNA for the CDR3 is TGCGCCAGCAGTGGAGAAGCACTCTACGAGCAGTACTTC.

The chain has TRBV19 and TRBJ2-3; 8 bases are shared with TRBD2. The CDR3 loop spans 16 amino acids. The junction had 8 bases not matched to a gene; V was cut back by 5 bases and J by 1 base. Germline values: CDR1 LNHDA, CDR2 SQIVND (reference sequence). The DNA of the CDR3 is TGTGCCAGTAGTCCCCGGGGAGCGGGGGGCACAGATACGCAGTATTTT. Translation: CASSPRGAGGTDTQYF.

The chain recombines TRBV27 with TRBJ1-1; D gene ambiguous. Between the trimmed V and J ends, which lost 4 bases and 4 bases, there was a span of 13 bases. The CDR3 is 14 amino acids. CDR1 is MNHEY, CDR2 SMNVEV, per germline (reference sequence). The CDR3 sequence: CASSSYFQRTEAFF. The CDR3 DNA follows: TGTGCCAGCAGTTCCTATTTCCAGCGCACTGAAGCTTTCTTT.

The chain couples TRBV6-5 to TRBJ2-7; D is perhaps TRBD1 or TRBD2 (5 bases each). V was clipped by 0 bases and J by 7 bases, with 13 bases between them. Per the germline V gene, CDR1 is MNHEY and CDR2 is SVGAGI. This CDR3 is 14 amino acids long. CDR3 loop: CASSYSRGLGEQYF. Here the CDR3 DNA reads TGTGCCAGCAGTTACTCGAGGGGCCTGGGGGAGCAGTACTTC.

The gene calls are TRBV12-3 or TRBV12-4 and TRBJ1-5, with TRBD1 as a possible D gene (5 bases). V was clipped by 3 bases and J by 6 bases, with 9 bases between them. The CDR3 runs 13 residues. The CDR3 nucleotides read TGTGCCAGCAGTTTTGGGGGATCTCAGCCCCAGCATTTT. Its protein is CASSFGGSQPQHF.

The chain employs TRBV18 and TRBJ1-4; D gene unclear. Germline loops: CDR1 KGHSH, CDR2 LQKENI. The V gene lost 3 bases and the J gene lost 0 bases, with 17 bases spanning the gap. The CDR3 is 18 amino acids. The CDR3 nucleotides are TGTGCCAGCTCACCGACCCCTAGAGAGTTAACAACTAATGAAAAACTGTTTTTT. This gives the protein CASSPTPRELTTNEKLFF.

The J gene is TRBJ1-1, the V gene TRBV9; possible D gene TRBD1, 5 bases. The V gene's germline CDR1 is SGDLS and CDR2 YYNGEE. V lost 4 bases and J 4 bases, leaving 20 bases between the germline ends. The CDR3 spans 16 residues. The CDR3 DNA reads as TGTGCCAGCAGCCCCACCGGGCCAGGGACGGGCACTGAAGCTTTCTTT. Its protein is CASSPTGPGTGTEAFF.

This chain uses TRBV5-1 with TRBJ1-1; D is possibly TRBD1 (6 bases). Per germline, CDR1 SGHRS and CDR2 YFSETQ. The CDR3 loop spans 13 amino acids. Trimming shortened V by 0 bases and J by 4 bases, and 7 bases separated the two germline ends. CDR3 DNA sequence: TGCGCCAGCAGCTTGGAGGGGGGCACTGAAGCTTTCTTT. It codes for CASSLEGGTEAFF.

CDR3 sequence (DNA): TGTGCCAGCTCACCAGGGGGGCGTGGTATGAACACTGAAGCTTTCTTT. As protein: CASSPGGRGMNTEAFF. This chain uses TRBV18 with TRBJ1-1; D might be TRBD1 (6 bases). The CDR3 runs to 16 residues. The germline V gene has CDR1 KGHSH and CDR2 LQKENI. Trimming removed 2 bases at V and 0 bases at J, with 13 bases between.

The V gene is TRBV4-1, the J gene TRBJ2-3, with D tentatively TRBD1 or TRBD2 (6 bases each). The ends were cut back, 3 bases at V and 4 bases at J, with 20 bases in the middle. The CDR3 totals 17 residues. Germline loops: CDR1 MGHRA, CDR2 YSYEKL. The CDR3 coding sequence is TGCGCCAGCAGCCAGCAAGTAAGGGGGGCACACGCAGATACGCAGTATTTT. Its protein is CASSQQVRGAHADTQYF.

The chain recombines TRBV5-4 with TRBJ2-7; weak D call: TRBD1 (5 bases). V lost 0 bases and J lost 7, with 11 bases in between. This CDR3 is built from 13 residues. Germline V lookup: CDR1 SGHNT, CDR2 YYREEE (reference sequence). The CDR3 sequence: CASSLAQGEEQYF. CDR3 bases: TGTGCCAGCAGCTTGGCCCAGGGTGAGGAGCAGTACTTC.

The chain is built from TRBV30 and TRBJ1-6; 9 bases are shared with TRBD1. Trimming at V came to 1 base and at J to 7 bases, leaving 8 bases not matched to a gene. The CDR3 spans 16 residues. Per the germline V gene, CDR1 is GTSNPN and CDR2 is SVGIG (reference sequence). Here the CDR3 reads CAWSGTLTGGNSPLHF. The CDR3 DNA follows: TGTGCCTGGAGTGGAACGTTGACAGGGGGAAATTCACCCCTCCACTTT.

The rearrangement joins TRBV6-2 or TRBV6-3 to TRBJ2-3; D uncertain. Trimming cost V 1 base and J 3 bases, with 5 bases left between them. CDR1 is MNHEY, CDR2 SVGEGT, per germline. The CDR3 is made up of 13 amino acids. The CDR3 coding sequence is TGTGCCAGCAGTTACTTTAGAACAGATACGCAGTATTTT. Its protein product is CASSYFRTDTQYF.

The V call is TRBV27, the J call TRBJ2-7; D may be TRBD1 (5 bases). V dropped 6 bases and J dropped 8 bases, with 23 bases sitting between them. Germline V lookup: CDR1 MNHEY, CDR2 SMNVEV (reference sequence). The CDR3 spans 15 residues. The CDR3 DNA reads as TGTGCCAGCAGCCTCTCGATCGACAGATTTGGTAAGCAGTACTTC. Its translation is CASSLSIDRFGKQYF.